This T cell receptor (beta chain) emerged from a study of T cell responses to AZD1222 COVID-19 vaccine. Broader study findings: It should be noted that donors were predominantly white British and more often female, and clonal diversity was possibly underestimated. Only after the peak T cell response were repertoires sampled. Dominant CD4 TCR responses targeted spike regions 160-218 and 743-854. Baseline serology detected seropositivity in only six AZD1222 recipients.

Regarding this clone: Its cognate antigen is unknown.

TCRdb's table, derived via immunoSEQ multiplex PCR, lists solely in-frame clones and lacks some. The sample includes under 150,000 clones, around nine tenths of them seen just once. The CDR3 spans 10 residues. Germline CDR1 and CDR2: MNHEY and SVGAGI. V gave up 8 bases and J gave up 14 bases, with 10 bases separating them. V gene TRBV6-5 combines with J gene TRBJ1-6; the D is unclear. The sample here was peripheral blood, taken 28 days after the second AZD1222 dose. The TCR comes from an adult who received the AZD1222 COVID-19 vaccine. DNA of the CDR3: TGTGCCAGCCGCGATCTGGCCCTCCACTTT. This codes for CASRDLALHF.